Here is one T cell receptor (beta chain) with its context. Its specificity is not known. Through a sample-barcoded 5' primer and a J-beta primer mix, a second PCR was run for roughly 6 to 11 cycles. Each cDNA molecule was tagged by a template-switch adaptor with 12 random nucleotides. Per sample, CDR3-containing paired-end reads numbered at least 2.5 million. TCRdb reprocessed the 5' RACE reads with MiXCR, giving one entry per CDR3 protein. Of about 1.6 million distinct CDR3 sequences in the sample, roughly 30% were seen once. This specimen belongs to a study of blood T cells in healthy people across ages. Germline loops: CDR1 SGHTA, CDR2 FQGNSA. The CDR3 loop spans 17 amino acids. The V gene end was trimmed by 4 bases and the J gene end by 5 bases; junction bases not matched to a gene: 16. Findings and caveats of the study: The study found more naive CD4+ cells and higher diversity in long-lived than aged donors. What prevented conclusive comparison of naive and antigen-experienced cells was that PBMCs were unsorted.

This chain joins TRBV7-2 and TRBJ1-2; 7 bases line up with TRBD1. This sequence originates from a woman in her 30s in good health. Sequenced material: blood. The CDR3 sequence is CASSSLDRVLVGYGYTF. CDR3 sequence (DNA): TGTGCCAGCAGCTCCCTAGACAGGGTCCTTGTAGGTTATGGCTACACCTTC.